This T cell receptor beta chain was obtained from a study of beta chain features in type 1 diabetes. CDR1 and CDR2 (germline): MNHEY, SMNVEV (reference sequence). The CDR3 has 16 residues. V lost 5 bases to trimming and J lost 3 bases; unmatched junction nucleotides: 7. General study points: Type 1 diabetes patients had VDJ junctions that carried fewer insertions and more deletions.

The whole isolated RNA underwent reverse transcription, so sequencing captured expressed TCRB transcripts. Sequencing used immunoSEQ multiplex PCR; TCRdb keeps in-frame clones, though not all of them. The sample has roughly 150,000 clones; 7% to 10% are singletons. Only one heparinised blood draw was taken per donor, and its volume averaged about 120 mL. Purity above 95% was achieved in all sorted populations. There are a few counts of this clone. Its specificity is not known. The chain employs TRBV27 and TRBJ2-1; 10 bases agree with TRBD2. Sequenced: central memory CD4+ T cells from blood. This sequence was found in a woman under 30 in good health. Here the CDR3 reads CASSGSSGRFYNEQFF. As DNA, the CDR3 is TGTGCCAGCAGTGGGTCTAGCGGGAGATTCTACAATGAGCAGTTCTTC.